Below, one T cell receptor beta chain is given with its context. Normal lung was taken at the farthest possible site, at least 3 cm from tumour. The data originate from a study of immune cell composition in non-small cell lung cancer. This table comes from immunoSEQ multiplex PCR, and its TCRdb copy is limited to in-frame clones, with some not included. The sample has approximately 1,600 clones; 55% to 75% are singletons. The CDR3 is made up of 13 amino acids. With V trimmed by 10 bases and J by 3 bases, 6 bases remained unmatched. CDR1 is WNHNN, CDR2 SYGVQD, per germline (reference sequence). Sequencing was carried out using non-adjacent lung tissue. The chain couples TRBV10-1 to TRBJ1-5; 7 bases match TRBD1. This TCR came from a human donor with non-small cell lung cancer. The CDR3 DNA follows: TGCGCCACACAGGGACAGCCCAATCAGCCCCAGCATTTT. Translation gives CATQGQPNQPQHF.